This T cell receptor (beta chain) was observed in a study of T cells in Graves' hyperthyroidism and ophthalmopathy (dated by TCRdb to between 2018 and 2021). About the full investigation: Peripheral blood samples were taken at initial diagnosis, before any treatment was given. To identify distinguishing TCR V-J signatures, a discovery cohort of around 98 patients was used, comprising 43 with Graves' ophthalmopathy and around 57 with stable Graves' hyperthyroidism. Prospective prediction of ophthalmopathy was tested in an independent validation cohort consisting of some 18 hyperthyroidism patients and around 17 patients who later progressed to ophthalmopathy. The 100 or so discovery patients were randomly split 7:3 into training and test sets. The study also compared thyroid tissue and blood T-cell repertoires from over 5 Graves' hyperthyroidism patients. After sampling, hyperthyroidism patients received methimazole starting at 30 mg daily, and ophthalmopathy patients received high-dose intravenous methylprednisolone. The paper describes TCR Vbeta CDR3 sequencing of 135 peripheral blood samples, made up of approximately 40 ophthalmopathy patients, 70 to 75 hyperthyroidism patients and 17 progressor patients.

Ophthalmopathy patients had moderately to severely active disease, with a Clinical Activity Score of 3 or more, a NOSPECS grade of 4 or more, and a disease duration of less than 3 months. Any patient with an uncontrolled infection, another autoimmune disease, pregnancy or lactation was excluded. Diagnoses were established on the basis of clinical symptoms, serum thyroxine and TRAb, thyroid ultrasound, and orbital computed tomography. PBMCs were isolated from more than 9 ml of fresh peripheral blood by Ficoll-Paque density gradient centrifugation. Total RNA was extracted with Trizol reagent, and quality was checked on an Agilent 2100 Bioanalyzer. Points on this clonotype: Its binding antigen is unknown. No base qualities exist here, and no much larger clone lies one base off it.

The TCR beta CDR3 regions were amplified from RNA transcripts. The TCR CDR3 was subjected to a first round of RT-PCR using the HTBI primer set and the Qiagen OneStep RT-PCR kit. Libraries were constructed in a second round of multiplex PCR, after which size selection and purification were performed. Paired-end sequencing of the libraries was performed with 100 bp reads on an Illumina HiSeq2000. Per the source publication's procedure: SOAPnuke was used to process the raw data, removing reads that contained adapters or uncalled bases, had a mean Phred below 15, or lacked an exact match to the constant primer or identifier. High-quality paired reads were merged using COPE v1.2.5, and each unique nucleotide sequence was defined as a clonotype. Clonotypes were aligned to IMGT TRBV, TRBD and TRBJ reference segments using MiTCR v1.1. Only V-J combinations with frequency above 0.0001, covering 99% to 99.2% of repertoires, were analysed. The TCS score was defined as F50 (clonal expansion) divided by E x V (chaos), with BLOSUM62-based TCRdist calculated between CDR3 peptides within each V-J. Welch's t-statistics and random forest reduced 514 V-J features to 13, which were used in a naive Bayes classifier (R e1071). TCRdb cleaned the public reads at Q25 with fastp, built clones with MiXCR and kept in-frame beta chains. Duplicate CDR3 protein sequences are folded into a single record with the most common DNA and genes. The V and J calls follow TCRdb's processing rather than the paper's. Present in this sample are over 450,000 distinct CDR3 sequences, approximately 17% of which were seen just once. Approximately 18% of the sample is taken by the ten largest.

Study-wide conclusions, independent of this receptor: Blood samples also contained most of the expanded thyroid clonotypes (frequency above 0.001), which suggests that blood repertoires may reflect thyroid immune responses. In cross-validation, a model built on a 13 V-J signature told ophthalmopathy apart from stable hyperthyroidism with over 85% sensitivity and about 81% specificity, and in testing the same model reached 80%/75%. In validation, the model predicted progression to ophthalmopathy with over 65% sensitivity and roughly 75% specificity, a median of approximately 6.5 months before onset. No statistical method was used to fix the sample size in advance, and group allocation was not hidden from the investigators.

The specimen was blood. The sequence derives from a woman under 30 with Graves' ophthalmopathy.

The CDR3 region: CASSQDPQPSTDTQYF. The DNA sequence reads TGCGCCAGCAGCCAAGATCCCCAACCTAGCACAGATACGCAGTATTTT. The rearrangement combines TRBV4-1 with TRBJ2-3, with the D gene too uncertain to name. In the germline V gene, CDR1 corresponds to MGHRA and CDR2 to YSYEKL. The CDR3 covers 16 residues, taking in both the cysteine and the phenylalanine. Only CDR3 DNA is held: 48 bases, read in frame from base 1. V gives up 0 bases and J gives up 0 bases, and the segment between their germline ends measures 10 bases.